The next 15 T cell receptor beta chains were all read from a single sample in a study of tumor and adjacent non-tumor tissue in lung cancer. RNA was extracted from bulk tissue without any cell sorting. More than 3 cm separated this lung sample from the edge of the tumor. A modified ARM-PCR protocol with three rounds of nested PCR amplified TCRbeta. Using its own MiXCR run on the multiplex PCR reads, TCRdb lists one record per CDR3 protein. The data contain 50,000 to 60,000 distinct CDR3 sequences, about 70% of them singletons. Specimen: distant non-tumor lung tissue. These receptors were collected from a woman aged 60 to 75 with non-small cell lung cancer.

In regard to this clonotype: The junction shows a germline mismatch at one end, possibly a read error. The chain combines TRBV29-1 with TRBJ2-7, with D possibly matching TRBD1 (6 bases). Per the germline V gene, CDR1 is SQVTM and CDR2 is ANQGSEA. The CDR3 sequence is 13 residues long. The CDR3 DNA sequence: TGCAACGTTCTGGGGACAAGTGGTTACGAGCAGTACTTC. It yields the protein CNVLGTSGYEQYF.

This chain links TRBV7-2 with TRBJ2-7; the match to TRBD2 covers 9 bases. This CDR3 region has 14 residues. Germline CDR1 is SGHTA and CDR2 is FQGNSA. Trimming at V came to 4 bases and at J to 10 bases, leaving 11 bases not matched to a gene. CDR3 sequence: CASSSGTSSSDQYF. The CDR3 region has the DNA TGTGCCAGCAGCTCCGGGACTAGCTCCTCCGATCAGTACTTC.

This clonotype was counted at least ten times. A much larger clone sits a single nucleotide away, making a read error possible. V gene TRBV29-1 combines with J gene TRBJ2-3, with a tentative D call TRBD2 (6 bases). The CDR3 is made up of 13 amino acids. Germline loops: CDR1 SQVTM, CDR2 ANQGSEA. Deletions cut 7 bases from V and 3 bases from J, with 14 bases between. The DNA for the CDR3 is TGCAGCGCCCTTACGCGGGGTACAGATACGCAGTATTTT. Its protein product is CSALTRGTDTQYF.

The chain uses TRBV4-3 and TRBJ1-3; D is undetermined. V gave up 0 bases and J gave up 6 bases, with 12 bases separating them. Germline V CDR1 and CDR2: LGHNA, YSLEER. The CDR3 totals 15 residues. The CDR3 spells CASSQDTQAQNTIYF. The CDR3 coding sequence is TGCGCCAGCAGCCAAGATACGCAGGCTCAAAACACCATATATTTT.

Notes on this clonotype: One end of the junction varies from germline; a read error may be responsible. The V and J genes are TRBV7-8 and TRBJ2-2; D is tentatively TRBD1 or TRBD2 (5 bases each). CDR3 length: 16 residues. CDR1 is SGHVS, CDR2 FQNEAQ, per germline. The CDR3 region has the DNA TGTGCCTGCAGCTTAGCATGGGGGTTTACCACCGGGGAGCTGTTTTTT. It translates to CACSLAWGFTTGELFF. The full variable domain, its missing parts supplied by reference TRBV7-8 and TRBJ2-2, is GAGVSQSPRYKVAKRGQDVALRCDPISGHVSLFWYQQALGQGPEFLTYFQNEAQLDKSGLPSDRFFAERPEGSVSTLKIQRTQQEDSAVYLCACSLAWGFTTGELFFGEGSRLTVL.

About this clonotype: A junction boundary mismatches the germline segment, possibly from a read error. V usage is TRBV28 and J usage is TRBJ2-7; D may be TRBD1 (7 bases). The CDR3 is 17 amino acids. CDR1 is MDHEN, CDR2 SYDVKM, per germline. CDR3 in DNA: TGTGCCTGCAGTTTACGACAGGGTAAGGGAGGAGTCGACGAGCAGTACTTC. Its protein product is CACSLRQGKGGVDEQYF.

As concerns this clonotype: One junction end disagrees with the germline gene, perhaps due to a read error. The CDR3 DNA is TGTACCTGGACGGATAGACGGGATTCACCCCTCCACTTT. Translating gives CTWTDRRDSPLHF. This sequence joins TRBV30 and TRBJ1-6; no definite D call. This CDR3 contains 13 residues. Germline V gene lookup returns CDR1 GTSNPN and CDR2 SVGIG (reference sequence).

This clonotype was detected ten times or more. The rearrangement links TRBV5-4 to TRBJ1-1; D is uncertain. The CDR3 is 15 amino acids. The V end was cut by 6 bases, the J end by 3 bases, with 18 bases between. The germline gives CDR1 SGHNT, CDR2 YYREEE (reference sequence). CDR3 nucleotide sequence: TGTGCCAGCATTCCCCGGGGTGGTGCCGACACTGAAGCTTTCTTT. Amino acid sequence: CASIPRGGADTEAFF.

As for this clonotype: Relative to the germline gene, one junction end is altered; a read error may explain this. J is TRBJ1-1 and V is TRBV4-1; D remains ambiguous. Germline V gene sequence: CDR1 MGHRA, CDR2 YSYEKL. The CDR3 spans 14 residues. The CDR3, as DNA: TGCGCCAGCAGCAAACCTATCATCCACACTGAAGCTTTCTTC. This gives the protein CASSKPIIHTEAFF.

A note on this clonotype: A read error may account for a junction end that differs from germline. The rearrangement joins TRBV2 to TRBJ2-2; 10 nucleotides agree with TRBD2. Germline loops: CDR1 SNHLY, CDR2 FYNNEI. This CDR3 is built from 16 residues. The DNA for the CDR3 is TGTGTCAGCGGATCTAGCGGGAGTGTCACTGCCGGGGAGCTGTTTTTT. Residues: CVSGSSGSVTAGELFF.

Notes on this clonotype: One junction end does not reproduce the germline sequence, and a read error may be involved. The chain links TRBV5-1 to TRBJ1-3; no definite D call. Looked up from germline, CDR1 is SGHRS and CDR2 is YFSETQ. The CDR3 is made up of 14 amino acids. The CDR3 DNA reads as TGCGCCGGCAGCCTGAGCGTCTCTGGAAACACCATATATTTT. Its protein product is CAGSLSVSGNTIYF. The variable domain in full, completed from reference TRBV5-1 and TRBJ1-3, reads KAGVTQTPRYLIKTRGQQVTLSCSPISGHRSVSWYQQTPGQGLQFLFEYFSETQRNKGNFPGRFSGRQFSNSRSEMNVSTLELGDSALYLCAGSLSVSGNTIYFGEGSWLTVV.

This rearrangement joins TRBV2 to TRBJ1-1; D remains ambiguous. CDR1 and CDR2 (germline): SNHLY, FYNNEI. The CDR3 is 11 amino acids. V was clipped by 6 bases and J by 2 bases, with 4 bases between them. This CDR3 is CASSVNTEAFF. In nucleotides, the CDR3 is TGTGCCAGCAGCGTAAACACTGAAGCTTTCTTT.

Worth noting for this clonotype: The conserved closing phenylalanine or tryptophan is absent in this CDR3, likely reflecting a read error. This chain links TRBV11-2 with TRBJ1-5, with D unclear. Trimming removed 3 bases from V and 8 bases from J, with 11 bases in between. This CDR3 spans 13 amino acids. CDR1 and CDR2 (germline): SGHAT, FQNNGV. The CDR3 here is CASSFTRSEPQHS. The CDR3 DNA sequence: TGTGCCAGCAGCTTTACCAGGAGTGAGCCCCAGCATTCT.

This clonotype was picked up many times. V is TRBV5-1 and J is TRBJ2-3; D is possibly TRBD1 (6 bases). CDR1 and CDR2 (germline): SGHRS, YFSETQ. V gave up 3 bases and J gave up 8 bases, with 19 bases separating them. CDR3 size: 15 residues. The CDR3 coding sequence is TGCGCCAGCAGCTACAGGGACCCCACAGATGGTACGCAGTATTTT. It is translated as CASSYRDPTDGTQYF.

Remarks on this clonotype: A read error may account for a junction end that differs from germline. The V gene is TRBV14, the J gene TRBJ2-1; 8 bases agree with TRBD2. CDR3 size: 16 residues. From germline, CDR1 is SGHDN and CDR2 FVKESK. DNA of the CDR3: TGTGCCAGCAGCCAAAAATCTCCGGGAGGGCCTGGTGAGCTGTTCTTC. It is translated as CASSQKSPGGPGELFF. Full variable domain (outside the CDR3, taken from reference TRBV14 and TRBJ2-1): EAGVTQFPSHSVIEKGQTVTLRCDPISGHDNLYWYRRVMGKEIKFLLHFVKESKQDESGMPNNRFLAERTGGTYSTLKVQPAELEDSGVYFCASSQKSPGGPGELFFGPGTRLTVL.